Presented here are 3 T cell receptor beta chains from one specimen sequenced in a study of Graves' ophthalmopathy and Graves' hyperthyroidism. For repertoire sequencing, the TCR beta CDR3 regions were amplified from RNA transcripts. The library came from an HTBI-primed first-round RT-PCR and a second-round multiplex PCR. TCRdb called the multiplex PCR reads again in MiXCR, with one record for every CDR3 protein. The sample has 300,000 to 400,000 distinct CDR3 sequences, about a sixth seen once. The source material was peripheral blood. These receptors all come from an adult man with Graves' ophthalmopathy.

This clonotype was seen ten or more times. The chain has TRBV6-5 and TRBJ1-2, with D perhaps TRBD1 (6 bases). The germline V and J ends were trimmed by 6 bases and 4 bases, with 18 bases remaining between them. Germline V gives CDR1 MNHEY, CDR2 SVGAGI. This CDR3 has 15 amino acids. The CDR3 sequence is CASSTVRGAGYGYTF. CDR3 nucleotide sequence: TGTGCCAGCAGCACCGTCAGGGGCGCCGGCTATGGCTACACCTTC.

This clonotype was found many times. The V call is TRBV2, the J call TRBJ2-7; 8 bases are shared with TRBD1. V lost 7 bases, J lost 6 bases, and 11 bases stayed unmatched. CDR3 size: 14 residues. Germline CDR1 reads SNHLY; CDR2 reads FYNNEI. This CDR3 reads CASNAGGIYSEQYF. In nucleotides, the CDR3 is TGTGCCAGCAATGCAGGGGGCATTTATAGCGAGCAGTACTTC.

This clonotype came up many times. The chain employs TRBV2 and TRBJ1-6; D is ambiguous. V dropped 7 bases and J dropped 7 bases, with 5 bases sitting between them. The CDR3 loop spans 11 amino acids. The germline CDR1 and CDR2 sequences are SNHLY and FYNNEI. CDR3 sequence (DNA): TGTGCCAGCAAATCGAATTCACCCCTCCACTTT. This gives the protein CASKSNSPLHF. Filled out from reference TRBV2 and TRBJ1-6, the complete variable domain reads EPEVTQTPSHQVTQMGQEVILRCVPISNHLYFYWYRQILGQKVEFLVSFYNNEISEKSEIFDDQFSVERPDGSNFTLKIRSTKLEDSAMYFCASKSNSPLHFGNGTRLTVT.